These 31 T cell receptor beta chains share one sample of origin, sequenced in a study of identical twins. MiXCR, run by TCRdb on the 5' RACE reads, gives a single entry per CDR3 protein. The table includes roughly 190,000 distinct CDR3 sequences, approximately 15% detected once. These same records also appear under a second study, on T cells expressing NK-cell markers.

Sequenced: CD8+ T cells sorted from blood. The receptors derive from a young woman in good health.

This clonotype has only a few counts. The V and J genes are TRBV7-8 and TRBJ2-3; 12 bases match TRBD1. The germline V gene has CDR1 SGHVS and CDR2 FQNEAQ. With V trimmed by 4 bases and J by 5 bases, 13 bases remained unmatched. CDR3 length equals 18 residues. CDR3 nucleotide sequence: TGTGCCAGCAGCTCCTTACGATCGGGACAGGGGGCCAAAGATACGCAGTATTTT. Translating it yields CASSSLRSGQGAKDTQYF.

J is TRBJ2-5 and V is TRBV5-6; the D is unclear. The CDR3 is 14 residues long. Trimming took 0 bases from V and 7 from J, leaving 13 bases between them. Germline CDR1 SGHDT, CDR2 YYEEEE. CDR3 residues: CASSLVRSSSTQYF. The CDR3 DNA follows: TGTGCCAGCAGCTTGGTACGGTCGAGCTCGACCCAGTACTTC.

This clonotype was observed a few times. The genes are TRBV7-9 and TRBJ2-2; TRBD2 is a possible D gene (6 bases). Germline values: CDR1 SEHNR, CDR2 FQNEAQ (reference sequence). Deletions cut 6 bases from V and 0 bases from J, with 11 bases between. This CDR3 region has 15 residues. The DNA for the CDR3 is TGTGCCAGCAGTTTACTAGCAGCGAACACCGGGGAGCTGTTTTTT. Its protein product is CASSLLAANTGELFF.

V usage is TRBV27 and J usage is TRBJ1-5, with TRBD1 matching 7 bases. V lost 6 bases, J lost 2 bases, and 7 bases stayed unmatched. The CDR3 is made up of 15 amino acids. CDR1 MNHEY and CDR2 SMNVEV come from the germline V gene (reference sequence). This CDR3 reads CASRTTGKGNQPQHF. For the CDR3, the DNA is TGTGCCAGCAGGACGACAGGGAAGGGCAATCAGCCCCAGCATTTT.

This clonotype was counted many times. The chain is built from TRBV4-3 and TRBJ2-5; maybe TRBD1 (5 bases). CDR3 size: 15 residues. Germline-derived CDR1 and CDR2 are LGHNA and YSLEER. The germline V and J ends were trimmed by 0 bases and 2 bases, with 10 bases remaining between them. The CDR3 coding sequence is TGCGCCAGCAGCCAAGACCGAACAGGACAAGAGACCCAGTACTTC. It encodes CASSQDRTGQETQYF.

The chain is built from TRBV15 and TRBJ2-1; 9 bases are a match to TRBD2. V lost 1 base, J lost 7 bases, and 8 bases stayed unmatched. The CDR3 has 16 amino acids. Germline values: CDR1 LNHNV, CDR2 YYDKDF (reference sequence). The CDR3 DNA follows: TGTGCCACCAGCAGAGTTAATAGCGGGAGATTTAATGAGCAGTTCTTC. It is translated as CATSRVNSGRFNEQFF.

This clonotype was picked up a small number of times. The chain employs TRBV5-1 and TRBJ2-7; maybe TRBD2 (6 bases). Trimming took 3 bases from V and 5 from J, leaving 18 bases between them. The CDR3 consists of 15 residues. Germline V gene data show CDR1 as SGHRS and CDR2 as YFSETQ. The CDR3 loop reads CASSWSFGTADEQYF. CDR3 in DNA: TGCGCCAGCAGCTGGAGTTTCGGGACTGCGGACGAGCAGTACTTC.

This clonotype came up a few times. J is TRBJ2-5 and V is TRBV5-6, with D tentatively TRBD1 (6 bases). This CDR3 comprises 17 residues. Germline values: CDR1 SGHDT, CDR2 YYEEEE. Trimming removed 5 bases at V and 2 bases at J, with 22 bases between. DNA for the CDR3: TGTGCCAGCAGTTCGAACAGGGTTAGCTGGGATCAAGAGACCCAGTACTTC. Amino acids: CASSSNRVSWDQETQYF.

In nucleotides, the CDR3 is TGCAGTGCTGGGAGGGATACTGAAGCTTTCTTT. Translated: CSAGRDTEAFF. The chain joins TRBV20-1 to TRBJ1-1; D not resolved. The germline V and J ends were trimmed by 5 bases and 5 bases, with 9 bases remaining between them. CDR1 DFQATT and CDR2 SNEGSKA come from the germline V gene (reference sequence). The CDR3 runs 11 residues.

The sample holds a few counts of this clonotype. This chain connects TRBV14 to TRBJ2-5; D gene ambiguous. Germline lookup yields CDR1 SGHDN and CDR2 FVKESK. This CDR3 has 14 residues. V lost 4 bases to trimming and J lost 5 bases, with 14 bases between them. CDR3 in amino acids: CASSPTFGHETQYF. The CDR3 region has the DNA TGTGCCAGCAGCCCGACCTTTGGTCACGAGACCCAGTACTTC.

The genes are TRBV29-1 and TRBJ2-5; unclear D gene. Germline V gene lookup returns CDR1 SQVTM and CDR2 ANQGSEA. V lost 0 bases and J lost 4, with 9 bases in between. The CDR3 spans 13 residues. CDR3 nucleotides: TGCAGCGTTGAAGATAGCCCCGGAGAGACCCAGTACTTC. As protein: CSVEDSPGETQYF.

This clonotype has a count of ten or more. The chain links TRBV5-1 to TRBJ2-7; TRBD1 is a possible D gene (5 bases). Deletions cut 5 bases from V and 3 bases from J, with 18 bases between. The V gene's germline CDR1 is SGHRS and CDR2 YFSETQ. This CDR3 region has 15 residues. Here the CDR3 DNA reads TGCGCCAGCAGTATGACCGACGCAGGGATCTACGAGCAGTACTTC. Protein: CASSMTDAGIYEQYF.

This clonotype was counted between two and nine times. This chain uses TRBV2 with TRBJ2-5; a possible D gene is TRBD2 (5 bases). Germline V gives CDR1 SNHLY, CDR2 FYNNEI. The CDR3 is made up of 12 amino acids. Trimming took off 10 bases at V and 1 base at J, with 10 bases between the two ends. CDR3 amino acids: CATFGGQETQYF. The CDR3 DNA is TGTGCCACCTTCGGAGGCCAAGAGACCCAGTACTTC.

The genes are TRBV12-3 or TRBV12-4 and TRBJ1-2; D is unclear. The CDR3 is 14 residues long. Deletions cut 3 bases from V and 1 base from J, with 9 bases between. CDR3 protein: CASSLVQFNYGYTF. Here the CDR3 DNA reads TGTGCCAGCAGTTTGGTCCAGTTTAACTATGGCTACACCTTC.

The table lists this clonotype with a few counts. The rearrangement uses TRBV29-1 and TRBJ2-7; 8 nucleotides agree with TRBD2. There are 13 residues in the CDR3. Trimming at V came to 3 bases and at J to 7 bases, leaving 8 bases not matched to a gene. Germline CDR1 is SQVTM and CDR2 is ANQGSEA. The CDR3 DNA reads as TGCAGCGTTGAGGTAGCGGGGCTACCTGAGCAGTACTTC. Encoded protein: CSVEVAGLPEQYF.

This clonotype occurred a few times. The chain recombines TRBV11-2 with TRBJ2-1; perhaps TRBD2 as D (6 bases). Germline-derived CDR1 and CDR2 are SGHAT and FQNNGV. The ends were cut back, 3 bases at V and 8 bases at J, with 29 bases in the middle. CDR3 length: 19 amino acids. This CDR3 is CASSLPGLRVSRLWDEQFF. CDR3 sequence (DNA): TGTGCCAGCAGCTTGCCGGGACTGCGAGTGTCCCGACTCTGGGATGAGCAGTTCTTC.

This clonotype was detected a few times. The chain uses TRBV4-3 and TRBJ2-7; D uncertain. V dropped 1 base and J dropped 2 bases, with 9 bases sitting between them. Germline-derived CDR1 and CDR2 are LGHNA and YSLEER. The CDR3 covers 14 residues. DNA of the CDR3: TGCGCCAGCAGCCAAGGCCGGAATACCTACGAGCAGTACTTC. Protein product: CASSQGRNTYEQYF.

V gene TRBV12-3 or TRBV12-4 combines with J gene TRBJ1-1; no definite D call. The CDR3 extends over 13 amino acids. V was pared by 5 bases and J by 0 bases, with 7 bases between. The CDR3 protein is CASSASLNTEAFF. DNA for the CDR3: TGTGCCAGCAGTGCCAGCCTGAACACTGAAGCTTTCTTT.

This chain links TRBV7-6 with TRBJ2-1; 7 nucleotides match TRBD2. Germline CDR1 and CDR2: SGHVS and FNYEAQ. The CDR3 spans 16 residues. V lost 0 bases and J lost 7; bases outside the gene matches: 9. Here the CDR3 reads CASSLAGEGVWNEQFF. Written as DNA, the CDR3 is TGTGCCAGCAGCTTAGCGGGGGAGGGAGTGTGGAATGAGCAGTTCTTC.

The chain carries TRBV6-6 and TRBJ2-1; no clear D gene. This CDR3 contains 13 residues. CDR1 MNHNY and CDR2 SVGAGI come from the germline V gene (reference sequence). V gave up 2 bases and J gave up 5 bases, with 7 bases separating them. CDR3 sequence (DNA): TGTGCCAGCAGTTACGTGGTCCACAATGAGCAGTTCTTC. It is translated as CASSYVVHNEQFF.

This clonotype was picked up many times. The chain links TRBV4-3 to TRBJ2-7; 13 bases align to TRBD2. CDR3 length equals 17 residues. The germline gives CDR1 LGHNA, CDR2 YSLEER. The V gene end was trimmed by 0 bases and the J gene end by 2 bases; junction bases not matched to a gene: 4. CDR3 loop: CASSQEAGTSGTYEQYF. DNA for the CDR3: TGCGCCAGCAGCCAAGAGGCCGGGACTAGCGGGACCTACGAGCAGTACTTC.

There are a few counts of this clonotype. This chain joins TRBV6-1 and TRBJ2-3; perhaps D is TRBD1 or TRBD2 (5 bases each). V was clipped by 0 bases and J by 3 bases, with 16 bases between them. The CDR3 spans 17 residues. CDR1 is MNHNS, CDR2 SASEGT, per germline. The DNA of the CDR3 is TGTGCCAGCAGTGAAGCTCCGGGACGGAGTTTTACAGATACGCAGTATTTT. The encoded protein is CASSEAPGRSFTDTQYF.

This chain links TRBV27 with TRBJ1-5; D call uncertain. Germline loops: CDR1 MNHEY, CDR2 SMNVEV (reference sequence). Between the trimmed V and J ends, which lost 5 bases and 1 base, there was a span of 6 bases. The CDR3 loop spans 13 amino acids. For the CDR3, the DNA is TGTGCCAGCAGTGACCTCAGCAATCAGCCCCAGCATTTT. It is translated as CASSDLSNQPQHF.

V usage is TRBV29-1 and J usage is TRBJ2-7, with 9 positions matching TRBD1. Germline loops: CDR1 SQVTM, CDR2 ANQGSEA. The CDR3 has 16 residues. Losses at the gene ends were 1 base for V and 2 bases for J; bases not matched to a gene: 9. As DNA, the CDR3 is TGCAGCGTTGAAGGCCGAAGGGGACAGGGAGCCTACGAGCAGTACTTC. Amino acids: CSVEGRRGQGAYEQYF.

This chain links TRBV25-1 with TRBJ2-7; possibly TRBD1 for D (5 bases). CDR1 and CDR2 (germline): MGHDK, SYGVNS. V was shortened by 8 bases and J by 3 bases, with 14 bases between the two germline ends. The CDR3 totals 13 residues. CDR3 DNA: TGTGCCAGCGGAGAGACAGACAGCTACGAGCAGTACTTC. Residues: CASGETDSYEQYF.

This clonotype was detected only a few times. The chain is built from TRBV29-1 and TRBJ2-7, with 11 bases lining up with TRBD2. Germline trimming cut 3 bases from V and 3 bases from J; bases unmatched to any gene: 7. The germline gives CDR1 SQVTM, CDR2 ANQGSEA. This CDR3 spans 15 amino acids. The CDR3 DNA reads TGCAGCGTTGAGGGCACACTAGCGGGAGACTACGAGCAGTACTTC. This sequence encodes CSVEGTLAGDYEQYF.

This clonotype was picked up a small number of times. This chain joins TRBV5-1 and TRBJ1-1; perhaps TRBD1 as D (5 bases). The germline CDR1 and CDR2 sequences are SGHRS and YFSETQ. Between the trimmed V and J ends, which lost 4 bases and 7 bases, there was a span of 20 bases. CDR3 length: 15 amino acids. DNA of the CDR3: TGCGCCAGCAGCCGTTCAGGGATAAGGTCTAATGAAGCTTTCTTT. It specifies CASSRSGIRSNEAFF.

V usage is TRBV15 and J usage is TRBJ2-5; D might be TRBD1 (6 bases). The CDR3 is made up of 12 amino acids. Trimming shortened V by 5 bases and J by 9 bases, and 13 bases separated the two germline ends. In germline, CDR1 is LNHNV, CDR2 YYDKDF (reference sequence). DNA for the CDR3: TGTGCCACCAGCCCTACAGGGAACCCCCAGTACTTC. Translated: CATSPTGNPQYF.

The V and J genes are TRBV7-9 and TRBJ1-5; TRBD1 is a possible D gene (6 bases). This CDR3 is 13 amino acids long. The germline V gene has CDR1 SEHNR and CDR2 FQNEAQ (reference sequence). Trimming stripped 1 base from V and 9 bases from J, with 10 bases between. CDR3 loop: CASSLVDRPPQHF. The CDR3 DNA sequence: TGTGCCAGCAGCTTAGTTGACAGGCCGCCCCAGCATTTT.

This chain links TRBV12-3 or TRBV12-4 with TRBJ1-5; a possible D gene is TRBD1 (5 bases). The CDR3 totals 14 residues. Trimming took off 5 bases at V and 7 bases at J, with 15 bases between the two ends. CDR3 sequence: CASSQMGVRQPQHF. The CDR3 DNA reads TGTGCCAGCAGTCAGATGGGGGTAAGACAGCCCCAGCATTTT.

There are a few counts of this clonotype. The chain has TRBV6-1 and TRBJ2-7; D is uncertain. Germline assignment: CDR1 MNHNS and CDR2 SASEGT. This CDR3 has 11 residues. V was trimmed by 1 base and J by 6 bases, leaving 4 bases between them. CDR3 amino acids: CASSEDFEQYF. DNA of the CDR3: TGTGCCAGCAGTGAAGATTTCGAGCAGTACTTC.